The next 21 T cell receptor beta chains were all read from a single sample in a study of blood T cells in healthy people across ages (dated by TCRdb to the mid-2010s). Library construction relied on 5' RACE. This sample was sequenced with an Illumina HiSeq 2500. A second PCR of roughly 7 to 12 cycles was run with a J-beta primer mix and a sample-barcoded 5' primer. TCRdb handled the public reads itself, with Q25 trimming in fastp and clone calling in MiXCR, and kept productive beta chains. Each record represents a unique CDR3 protein, reported with the most common genes and DNA among its rows. The sample records about 970,000 distinct CDR3 sequences, around 54% of which are singletons. The ten largest make up over 20% of the sample. Sequencing used blood. The receptor source for this set is a woman between 55 and 75 years old in good health.

V is TRBV19 and J is TRBJ2-1, with D unresolved. The CDR3 is 14 residues long. V lost 3 bases and J lost 5, with 11 bases in between. Looked up from germline, CDR1 is LNHDA and CDR2 is SQIVND (reference sequence). The CDR3, as DNA: TGTGCCAGTAGTATTCTGCTGCGGAACAATGAGCAGTTCTTC. It encodes CASSILLRNNEQFF.

This sequence joins TRBV28 and TRBJ1-5; D is possibly TRBD1 (5 bases). Germline V lookup: CDR1 MDHEN, CDR2 SYDVKM. Trimming removed 7 bases from V and 6 bases from J, with 13 bases in between. The CDR3 runs 13 residues. The CDR3 DNA sequence: TGTGCCAGCATTATTGGTCAGGGTCAGCCCCAGCATTTT. Protein sequence: CASIIGQGQPQHF.

This clonotype was observed a handful of times. This rearrangement joins TRBV7-9 to TRBJ2-5; 8 nucleotides align to TRBD2. From germline, CDR1 is SEHNR and CDR2 FQNEAQ (reference sequence). Losses at the gene ends were 4 bases for V and 4 bases for J; bases not matched to a gene: 2. The CDR3 extends over 13 amino acids. The CDR3 region has the DNA TGTGCCAGCAGCTCGGGGGGGCCAGAGACCCAGTACTTC. This encodes CASSSGGPETQYF.

A few counts support this clonotype. The rearrangement joins TRBV28 to TRBJ1-1, with no clear D. The CDR3 sequence is 14 residues long. CDR1 MDHEN and CDR2 SYDVKM come from the germline V gene. Trimming pared 8 bases from V and 1 base from J, leaving 14 bases between. The CDR3 protein is CASRLRRTNTEAFF. For the CDR3, the DNA is TGTGCCAGCCGGCTCAGACGGACGAACACTGAAGCTTTCTTT. Using reference TRBV28 and TRBJ1-1 for the parts outside the CDR3, the full variable domain is DVKVTQSSRYLVKRTGEKVFLECVQDMDHENMFWYRQDPGLGLRLIYFSYDVKMKEKGDIPEGYSVSREKKERFSLILESASTNQTSMYLCASRLRRTNTEAFFGQGTRLTVV.

V is TRBV12-3 or TRBV12-4 and J is TRBJ2-3; D not resolved. The CDR3 length is 14 residues. The germline V and J ends were trimmed by 3 bases and 0 bases, with 7 bases remaining between them. The DNA of the CDR3 is TGTGCCAGCAGTTTTGATCTAAGCACAGATACGCAGTATTTT. Translating it yields CASSFDLSTDTQYF.

The table lists this clonotype with a few counts. The V call is TRBV12-3 or TRBV12-4, the J call TRBJ2-7, with a possible D match to TRBD2 (6 bases). V was cut by 2 bases and J by 6 bases, with 23 bases left in between. The length of the CDR3 is 17 residues. The CDR3 region has the DNA TGTGCCAGCAGTTTAAACCGGAATGGACTATACTTTTCCGAGCAGTACTTC. Residues: CASSLNRNGLYFSEQYF.

The genes are TRBV14 and TRBJ2-1; D uncertain. V lost 0 bases, J lost 5 bases, and 11 bases lay in between. This CDR3 is built from 15 residues. The germline V gene encodes CDR1 SGHDN and CDR2 FVKESK. The CDR3 spells CASSQDVSADNEQFF. The CDR3 DNA reads TGTGCCAGCAGCCAAGATGTGAGTGCGGACAATGAGCAGTTCTTC.

Concerning this clonotype itself: The junction departs from the called germline gene at one end, perhaps through a read error. V usage is TRBV25-1 and J usage is TRBJ2-7; D is unresolved. Germline V CDR1 and CDR2: MGHDK, SYGVNS. The CDR3 is 15 residues long. The CDR3 coding sequence is TGTGCCAGGAGTGATCCCAACTTGAATACCTACGAGCAGTACTTC. It translates to CARSDPNLNTYEQYF.

The chain uses TRBV2 and TRBJ2-7; the D gene is possibly TRBD1 (5 bases). Looked up from germline, CDR1 is SNHLY and CDR2 is FYNNEI. CDR3 length equals 12 residues. Trimming shortened V by 5 bases and J by 5 bases, and 10 bases separated the two germline ends. The CDR3 loop is CASSHQGNEQYF. In nucleotides, the CDR3 is TGTGCCAGCAGTCATCAGGGAAACGAGCAGTACTTC.

This clonotype was picked up a small number of times. The CDR3 DNA reads TGCAGCGTTGGGCAGGGGGAACCTATATTGCGTGGCTACACCTTC. Its protein is CSVGQGEPILRGYTF. The chain is built from TRBV29-1 and TRBJ1-2; TRBD1 aligns across 7 bases. CDR1 and CDR2 (germline): SQVTM, ANQGSEA. This CDR3 spans 15 amino acids. The J segment lost 7 bases and the V segment lost 4 bases, leaving 15 bases of the junction unmatched.

This clonotype was seen ten or more times. V usage is TRBV13 and J usage is TRBJ2-4; D gene uncertain. Germline CDR1 and CDR2: PRHDT and FYEKMQ (reference sequence). V shed 7 bases and J shed 2 bases, with 12 bases lying between them. The CDR3 spans 14 residues. CDR3: CASKASWSKNIQYF. The CDR3 coding sequence is TGTGCCAGCAAAGCTAGTTGGTCCAAAAACATTCAGTACTTC.

The V call is TRBV4-3, the J call TRBJ2-7; 10 positions agree with TRBD2. The CDR3 covers 15 residues. V lost 4 bases to trimming and J lost 6 bases; unmatched junction nucleotides: 9. The germline V gene encodes CDR1 LGHNA and CDR2 YSLEER. DNA of the CDR3: TGCGCCAGCAGCCCTGGGACTAGCGAGAGTTTCGAGCAGTACTTC. This sequence encodes CASSPGTSESFEQYF.

The rearrangement links TRBV7-9 to TRBJ2-7; a possible D gene is TRBD1 (6 bases). The end of the DNA fits TRBJ2-5 better, so the J call may be wrong. This CDR3 has 14 residues. Germline V gene data show CDR1 as SEHNR and CDR2 as FQNEAQ (reference sequence). The CDR3 DNA follows: TGTGCCAGCAGCTCCCCTCGAGGGGGTGAGACCCAGTACTTC. Protein: CASSSPRGGETQYF.

V and J are TRBV7-2 and TRBJ2-2; D gene uncertain. The CDR3 is made up of 13 amino acids. V lost 6 bases, J lost 3 bases, and 8 bases lay in between. Germline lookup yields CDR1 SGHTA and CDR2 FQGNSA. CDR3 in DNA: TGTGCCAGCAGTCGACGGTACACCGGGGAGCTGTTTTTT. Residues: CASSRRYTGELFF.

The chain combines TRBV27 with TRBJ2-7; no clear D. Trimming pared 5 bases from V and 3 bases from J, leaving 11 bases between. Germline-derived CDR1 and CDR2 are MNHEY and SMNVEV (reference sequence). This CDR3 has 13 residues. This CDR3 reads CASSPQGFYEQYF. CDR3 nucleotides: TGTGCCAGCAGTCCCCAAGGGTTCTACGAGCAGTACTTC.

The J gene is TRBJ2-3, the V gene TRBV5-1; 10 bases line up with TRBD2. The length of the CDR3 is 16 residues. The ends lost 2 bases at V and 1 base at J; junction bases unmatched: 4. Germline lookup yields CDR1 SGHRS and CDR2 YFSETQ. The CDR3 is CASSFRAGGGTDTQYF. The CDR3 DNA reads TGCGCCAGCAGCTTCCGAGCGGGAGGGGGCACAGATACGCAGTATTTT. Full variable domain (remainder filled in from reference TRBV5-1 and TRBJ2-3): KAGVTQTPRYLIKTRGQQVTLSCSPISGHRSVSWYQQTPGQGLQFLFEYFSETQRNKGNFPGRFSGRQFSNSRSEMNVSTLELGDSALYLCASSFRAGGGTDTQYFGPGTRLTVL.

This clonotype was observed a handful of times. The V and J genes are TRBV29-1 and TRBJ1-2; 7 positions match TRBD1. The junction had 4 bases not matched to a gene; V was cut back by 4 bases and J by 5 bases. Germline V gene lookup returns CDR1 SQVTM and CDR2 ANQGSEA. This CDR3 contains 12 residues. The CDR3 region has the DNA TGCAGCGTTGCACCGGGACAGTATGGCTACACCTTC. Its translation is CSVAPGQYGYTF.

CDR3 in amino acids: CASSGGLGDLSNQPQHF. The CDR3 coding sequence is TGTGCCAGCAGCGGAGGGTTGGGGGATTTGAGCAATCAGCCCCAGCATTTT. The rearrangement joins TRBV9 to TRBJ1-5; possibly TRBD1 for D (5 bases). This CDR3 comprises 17 residues. Trimming took 3 bases from V and 1 from J, leaving 17 bases between them. Per germline, CDR1 SGDLS and CDR2 YYNGEE.

With regard to this clonotype: The junction does not match germline at one end; this may be a read error. This sequence joins TRBV6-1 and TRBJ2-7, with 12 bases that match TRBD1. Germline values: CDR1 MNHNS, CDR2 SASEGT. This CDR3 contains 17 residues. In DNA, the CDR3 is TGTGCCAGCAGTCAGGGGACAGGGGGCTACGAGTCCTACGAGCGGTACTTC. This codes for CASSQGTGGYESYERYF.

The chain has TRBV7-6 and TRBJ1-2; 9 bases agree with TRBD1. V was pared by 1 base and J by 4 bases, with 10 bases of the junction left unmatched. CDR3 length: 17 amino acids. Germline V CDR1 and CDR2: SGHVS, FNYEAQ. CDR3 sequence: CASSLGLGQGLGYGYTF. The CDR3 region has the DNA TGTGCCAGCAGCTTAGGTCTTGGACAGGGGTTAGGCTATGGCTACACCTTC.

The chain is built from TRBV2 and TRBJ2-4, with 10 bases matching TRBD2. CDR3 length: 15 residues. CDR1 SNHLY and CDR2 FYNNEI come from the germline V gene. V was pared by 4 bases and J by 5 bases, with 5 bases of the junction left unmatched. The chain's CDR3 is CASSGPSGRENIQYF. CDR3 DNA: TGTGCCAGCAGTGGGCCCAGCGGGAGGGAAAACATTCAGTACTTC. The full variable domain, rest sourced from reference TRBV2 and TRBJ2-4, is EPEVTQTPSHQVTQMGQEVILRCVPISNHLYFYWYRQILGQKVEFLVSFYNNEISEKSEIFDDQFSVERPDGSNFTLKIRSTKLEDSAMYFCASSGPSGRENIQYFGAGTRLSVL.